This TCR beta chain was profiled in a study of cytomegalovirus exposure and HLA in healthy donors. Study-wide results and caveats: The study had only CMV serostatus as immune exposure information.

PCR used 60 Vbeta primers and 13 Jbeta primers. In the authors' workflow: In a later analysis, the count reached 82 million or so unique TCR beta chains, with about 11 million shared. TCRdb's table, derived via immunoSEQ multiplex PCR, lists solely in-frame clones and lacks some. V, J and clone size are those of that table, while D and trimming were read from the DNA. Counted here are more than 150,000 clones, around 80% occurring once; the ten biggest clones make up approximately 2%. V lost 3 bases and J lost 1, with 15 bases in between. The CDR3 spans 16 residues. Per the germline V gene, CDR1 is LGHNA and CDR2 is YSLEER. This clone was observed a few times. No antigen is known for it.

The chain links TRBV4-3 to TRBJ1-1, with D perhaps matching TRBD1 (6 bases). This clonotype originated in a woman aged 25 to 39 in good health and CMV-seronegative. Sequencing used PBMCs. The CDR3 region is CASSQVSGTSNTEAFF. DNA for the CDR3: TGCGCCAGCAGCCAGGTCTCCGGGACATCGAACACTGAAGCTTTCTTT.